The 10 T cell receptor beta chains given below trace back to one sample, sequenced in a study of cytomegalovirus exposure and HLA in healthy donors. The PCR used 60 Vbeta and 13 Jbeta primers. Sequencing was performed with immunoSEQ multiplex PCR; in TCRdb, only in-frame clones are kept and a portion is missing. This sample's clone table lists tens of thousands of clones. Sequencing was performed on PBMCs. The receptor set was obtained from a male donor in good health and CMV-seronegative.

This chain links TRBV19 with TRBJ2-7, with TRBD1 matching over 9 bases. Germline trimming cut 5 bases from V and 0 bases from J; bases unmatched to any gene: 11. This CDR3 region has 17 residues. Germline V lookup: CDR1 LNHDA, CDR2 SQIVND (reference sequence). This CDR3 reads CASSALSGTGSSYEQYF. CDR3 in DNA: TGTGCCAGTAGTGCACTTTCCGGGACAGGGAGCTCCTACGAGCAGTACTTC.

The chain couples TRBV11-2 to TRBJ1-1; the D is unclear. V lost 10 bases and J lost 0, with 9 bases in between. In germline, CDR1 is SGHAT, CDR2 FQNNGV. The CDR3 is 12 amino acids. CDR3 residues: CATTRVNTEAFF. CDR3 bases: TGTGCCACAACTCGGGTGAACACTGAAGCTTTCTTT. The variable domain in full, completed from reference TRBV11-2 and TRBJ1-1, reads EAGVAQSPRYKIIEKRQSVAFWCNPISGHATLYWYQQILGQGPKLLIQFQNNGVVDDSQLPKDRFSAERLKGVDSTLKIQPAKLEDSAVYLCATTRVNTEAFFGQGTRLTVV.

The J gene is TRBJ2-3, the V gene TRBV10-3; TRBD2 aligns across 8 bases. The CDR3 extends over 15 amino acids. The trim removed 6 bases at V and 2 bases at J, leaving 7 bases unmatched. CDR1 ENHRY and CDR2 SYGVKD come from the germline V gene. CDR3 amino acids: CAISVGGAPTDTQYF. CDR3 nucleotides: TGTGCCATCAGCGTCGGGGGGGCCCCCACAGATACGCAGTATTTT.

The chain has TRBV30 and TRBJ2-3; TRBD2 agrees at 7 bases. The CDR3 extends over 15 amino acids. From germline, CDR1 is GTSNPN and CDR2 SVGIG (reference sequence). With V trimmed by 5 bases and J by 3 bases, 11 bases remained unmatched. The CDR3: CAWLSREVPTDTQYF. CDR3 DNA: TGTGCCTGGCTCTCCCGGGAGGTCCCAACAGATACGCAGTATTTT.

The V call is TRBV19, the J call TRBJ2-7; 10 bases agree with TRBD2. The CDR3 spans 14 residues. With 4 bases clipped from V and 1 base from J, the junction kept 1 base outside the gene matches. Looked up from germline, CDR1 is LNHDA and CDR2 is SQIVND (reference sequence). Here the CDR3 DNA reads TGTGCCAGTAGTAAAGCGGGAGGGTCCTACGAGCAGTACTTC. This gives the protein CASSKAGGSYEQYF.

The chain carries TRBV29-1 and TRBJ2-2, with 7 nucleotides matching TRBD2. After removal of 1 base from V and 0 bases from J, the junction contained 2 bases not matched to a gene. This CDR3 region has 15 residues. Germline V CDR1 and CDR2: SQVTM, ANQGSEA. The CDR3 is CSVEGRGTNTGELFF. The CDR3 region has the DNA TGCAGCGTTGAAGGGCGGGGGACGAACACCGGGGAGCTGTTTTTT.

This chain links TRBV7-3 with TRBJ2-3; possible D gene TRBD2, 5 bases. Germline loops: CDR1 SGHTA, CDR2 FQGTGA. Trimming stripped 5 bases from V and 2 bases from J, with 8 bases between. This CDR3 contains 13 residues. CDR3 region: CASSGDYTDTQYF. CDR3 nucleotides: TGTGCCAGCAGCGGAGACTACACAGATACGCAGTATTTT.

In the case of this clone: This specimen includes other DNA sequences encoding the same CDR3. The CDR3 is CASSAGENTEAFF. The CDR3 coding sequence is TGTGCCAGCTCAGCCGGGGAAAACACTGAAGCTTTCTTT. This chain links TRBV18 with TRBJ1-1; D is undetermined. Trimming removed 5 bases at V and 2 bases at J, with 9 bases between. Germline CDR1 reads KGHSH; CDR2 reads LQKENI. CDR3 size: 13 residues.

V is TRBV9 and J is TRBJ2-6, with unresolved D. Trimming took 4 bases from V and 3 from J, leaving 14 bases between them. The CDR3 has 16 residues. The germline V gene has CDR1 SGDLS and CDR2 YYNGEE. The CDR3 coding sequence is TGTGCCAGCAGCACCCACGCAGGAAGTGGGGCCAACGTCCTGACTTTC. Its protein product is CASSTHAGSGANVLTF.

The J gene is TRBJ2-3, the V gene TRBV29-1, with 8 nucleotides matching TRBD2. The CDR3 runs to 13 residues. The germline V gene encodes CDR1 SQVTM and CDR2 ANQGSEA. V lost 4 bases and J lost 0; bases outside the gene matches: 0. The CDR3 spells CSVGLASTDTQYF. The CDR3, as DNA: TGCAGCGTTGGACTAGCGAGCACAGATACGCAGTATTTT.